The 12 T cell receptor beta chains below come from one sample, sequenced in a study of blood T cell repertoires in COVID-19. The protocol was immunoSEQ multiplex PCR, while the TCRdb copy is restricted to in-frame clones and leaves out a portion. The profile shows some 490,000 clones, over 75% of them singletons. The source material was peripheral blood. The receptors here all came from a human donor in a cohort sampled during active COVID-19.

The CDR3 loop reads CASSLSDSITEAFF. DNA of the CDR3: TGTGCCAGCAGCTTATCGGACAGTATCACTGAAGCTTTCTTT. The chain combines TRBV7-9 with TRBJ1-1; possibly TRBD1 for D (6 bases). Trimming took off 2 bases at V and 4 bases at J, with 11 bases between the two ends. Germline V gene data show CDR1 as SEHNR and CDR2 as FQNEAQ (reference sequence). CDR3 size: 14 residues.

This clone was observed a few times. The chain has TRBV5-4 and TRBJ2-3; 12 bases match TRBD2. J was trimmed by 1 base and V by 0 bases; bases with no gene match: 6. Germline CDR1 SGHNT, CDR2 YYREEE (reference sequence). The CDR3 runs 18 residues. Here the CDR3 DNA reads TGTGCCAGCAGCTTGGGGGGCCTAGCGGGAGGGGGCACAGATACGCAGTATTTT. Residues: CASSLGGLAGGGTDTQYF.

This chain joins TRBV24-1 and TRBJ2-5, with 11 bases fitting TRBD2. From germline, CDR1 is KGHDR and CDR2 SFDVKD. This CDR3 region has 15 residues. With V trimmed by 4 bases and J by 3 bases, 3 bases remained unmatched. The CDR3 sequence: CATSDNSGGEETQYF. The DNA of the CDR3 is TGTGCCACCAGTGACAATAGCGGGGGGGAAGAGACCCAGTACTTC.

Only a few counts were recorded for this clone. The chain uses TRBV2 and TRBJ1-5, with TRBD1 identical over 9 bases. Germline V gives CDR1 SNHLY, CDR2 FYNNEI. There are 15 residues in the CDR3. The trim removed 6 bases at V and 3 bases at J, leaving 6 bases unmatched. The CDR3 bases are TGTGCCAGCAGGAAGGACAGGGGCATCAATCAGCCCCAGCATTTT. This sequence encodes CASRKDRGINQPQHF. The full variable domain, its missing parts supplied by reference TRBV2 and TRBJ1-5, is EPEVTQTPSHQVTQMGQEVILRCVPISNHLYFYWYRQILGQKVEFLVSFYNNEISEKSEIFDDQFSVERPDGSNFTLKIRSTKLEDSAMYFCASRKDRGINQPQHFGDGTRLSIL.

The rearrangement links TRBV18 to TRBJ1-5, with a weak D call TRBD1 (6 bases). Germline V lookup: CDR1 KGHSH, CDR2 LQKENI. This CDR3 contains 14 residues. The V end lost 3 bases, the J end lost 4 bases, and 10 bases lay between the germline ends. The CDR3, as DNA: TGTGCCAGCTCACCGATGGACAGAAATCAGCCCCAGCATTTT. Residues: CASSPMDRNQPQHF.

The CDR3 nucleotides read TGCGCCAGCAGCAATCTAGAATTAGCCAAAAACATTCAGTACTTC. It codes for CASSNLELAKNIQYF. The J gene is TRBJ2-4, the V gene TRBV4-1; D unresolved. V shed 5 bases and J shed 0 bases, with 11 bases lying between them. The CDR3 covers 15 residues. Germline V lookup: CDR1 MGHRA, CDR2 YSYEKL.

About this clone itself: This specimen includes other DNA sequences encoding the same CDR3. V and J are TRBV9 and TRBJ2-7; 14 positions agree with TRBD2. CDR3 size: 15 residues. The germline CDR1 and CDR2 sequences are SGDLS and YYNGEE. Trimming took 3 bases from V and 4 from J; bases not matched to a gene: 3. CDR3 region: CASSAGTSGSYEQYF. The CDR3 DNA is TGTGCCAGCAGCGCCGGGACTAGCGGGAGTTACGAGCAGTACTTC.

Note on this clone: Other DNA sequences from this sample encode an identical CDR3 as well. The chain uses TRBV5-1 and TRBJ1-1; tentatively, D is TRBD1 (5 bases). This CDR3 region has 14 residues. CDR1 and CDR2 from the germline V gene are SGHRS and YFSETQ. Trimming removed 3 bases at V and 0 bases at J, with 9 bases between. Written as DNA, the CDR3 is TGCGCCAGCAGCTACGGGACTTTGAACACTGAAGCTTTCTTT. Protein sequence: CASSYGTLNTEAFF. The full variable domain, with the rest looked up from reference TRBV5-1 and TRBJ1-1, is KAGVTQTPRYLIKTRGQQVTLSCSPISGHRSVSWYQQTPGQGLQFLFEYFSETQRNKGNFPGRFSGRQFSNSRSEMNVSTLELGDSALYLCASSYGTLNTEAFFGQGTRLTVV.

This clone was observed a handful of times. V is TRBV27 and J is TRBJ1-4; D remains unclear. This CDR3 spans 13 amino acids. Trimming removed 6 bases at V and 7 bases at J, with 12 bases between. Germline loops: CDR1 MNHEY, CDR2 SMNVEV (reference sequence). The CDR3 DNA reads TGTGCCAGCAGCGGGGAGGGTGGTGAAAAACTGTTTTTT. Its protein product is CASSGEGGEKLFF. The entire variable domain, with the rest obtained from reference TRBV27 and TRBJ1-4, is as follows: EAQVTQNPRYLITVTGKKLTVTCSQNMNHEYMSWYRQDPGLGLRQIYYSMNVEVTDKGDVPEGYKVSRKEKRNFPLILESPSPNQTSLYFCASSGEGGEKLFFGSGTQLSVL.

This rearrangement joins TRBV2 to TRBJ1-1; a possible D gene is TRBD1 (5 bases). Germline values: CDR1 SNHLY, CDR2 FYNNEI. The CDR3 sequence is 11 residues long. CDR3 in DNA: TGTGCTGGAGGGGAGAACACTGAAGCTTTCTTT. Residues: CAGGENTEAFF. Variable domain in full (rest from reference TRBV2 and TRBJ1-1): EPEVTQTPSHQVTQMGQEVILRCVPISNHLYFYWYRQILGQKVEFLVSFYNNEISEKSEIFDDQFSVERPDGSNFTLKIRSTKLEDSAMYFCAGGENTEAFFGQGTRLTVV.

This chain links TRBV29-1 with TRBJ2-3, with D perhaps matching TRBD1 (6 bases). Trimming shortened V by 3 bases and J by 3 bases, and 10 bases separated the two germline ends. Germline assignment: CDR1 SQVTM and CDR2 ANQGSEA. The CDR3 sequence is 13 residues long. CDR3 amino acids: CSVENTGTDTQYF. In DNA form, the CDR3 reads TGCAGCGTTGAGAATACAGGGACAGATACGCAGTATTTT.

The J gene is TRBJ1-2, the V gene TRBV5-1, with a tentative D call TRBD1 (5 bases). The CDR3 loop spans 14 amino acids. V gave up 0 bases and J gave up 8 bases, with 14 bases separating them. The germline V gene encodes CDR1 SGHRS and CDR2 YFSETQ. CDR3 DNA sequence: TGCGCCAGCAGCTTGGACGGGGGGAGCGGCGGCTACACCTTC. Its protein product is CASSLDGGSGGYTF.